This T cell receptor (beta chain) was documented in a study of metastatic and nonmetastatic thyroid tumors. For the study at large: Repertoire comparisons spanned blood and tumor or nodule tissue from malignant and benign thyroid patients.

Ahead of thyroid surgery, no patient had received treatment of any kind. The table lists this clone with many counts. As yet, its antigen is unknown. V lost 8 bases and J lost 0, with 7 bases in between. Germline lookup yields CDR1 SGHAT and CDR2 FQDESV (reference sequence). The CDR3 has 12 residues. Original processing methods: Researchers built a distant-metastasis classifier for papillary thyroid cancer that drew on CDR3 differences across clinicopathological groups. From the PCR reads, TCRdb re-called clones with MiXCR. Clone size and V and J calls follow TCRdb, not the original study. The data show 65,000 to 70,000 clones, with approximately 15% seen just once and approximately 7% held by the top ten. Notes on the study in general: Versus benign nodules, malignant thyroid tumors reportedly had significantly higher TCR beta diversity, in blood and tumor.

V and J are TRBV11-1 and TRBJ1-2; D is undetermined. The specimen was blood. The TCR originated in a male donor with papillary thyroid cancer or a benign thyroid nodule (not recorded which). Some clones in this sample may be carry-over from other donors' samples. Written as DNA, the CDR3 is TGTGCCAGCTCCAATACTAACTATGGCTACACCTTC. This codes for CASSNTNYGYTF. Combining the CDR3 with reference TRBV11-1 and TRBJ1-2 gives the whole variable domain EAEVAQSPRYKITEKSQAVAFWCDPISGHATLYWYRQILGQGPELLVQFQDESVVDDSQLPKDRFSAERLKGVDSTLKIQPAELGDSAMYLCASSNTNYGYTFGSGTRLTVV.